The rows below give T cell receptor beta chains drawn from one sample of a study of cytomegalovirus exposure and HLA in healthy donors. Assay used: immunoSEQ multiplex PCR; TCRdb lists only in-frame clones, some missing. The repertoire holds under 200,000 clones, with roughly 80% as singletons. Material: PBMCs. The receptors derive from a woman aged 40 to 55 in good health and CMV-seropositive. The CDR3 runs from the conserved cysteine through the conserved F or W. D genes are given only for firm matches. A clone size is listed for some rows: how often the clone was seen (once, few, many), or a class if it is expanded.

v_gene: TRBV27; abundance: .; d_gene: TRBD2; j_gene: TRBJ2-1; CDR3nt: TGTGCCAGCAGTTTAGTGCGGCTAGCGGGAGGGAGCTCCTACAATGAGCAGTTCTTC; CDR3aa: CASSLVRLAGGSSYNEQFF
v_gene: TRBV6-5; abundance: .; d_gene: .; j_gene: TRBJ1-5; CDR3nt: TGTGCCAGCAGTTACGACAGGTATAGCAATCAGCCCCAGCATTTT; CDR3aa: CASSYDRYSNQPQHF
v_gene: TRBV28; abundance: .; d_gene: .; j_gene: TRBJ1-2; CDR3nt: TGTGCCAGCAGGGAGGGAATGAGGAACTATGGCTACACCTTC; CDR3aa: CASREGMRNYGYTF
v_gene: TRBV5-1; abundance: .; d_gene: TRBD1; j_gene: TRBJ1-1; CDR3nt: TGCGCCAGCAGCTTGAGTGGGACAGGGAACACTGAAGCTTTCTTT; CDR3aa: CASSLSGTGNTEAFF
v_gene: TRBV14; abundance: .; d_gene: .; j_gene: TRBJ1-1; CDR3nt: TGTGCCAGCAGCAAAGCGGGAATGAACACTGAAGCTTTCTTT; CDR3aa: CASSKAGMNTEAFF
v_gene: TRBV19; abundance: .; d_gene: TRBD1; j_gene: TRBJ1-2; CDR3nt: TGTGCCAGTAGGCCCTCAGTGGGAACAGGGGGTAACTATGGCTACACCTTC; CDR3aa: CASRPSVGTGGNYGYTF
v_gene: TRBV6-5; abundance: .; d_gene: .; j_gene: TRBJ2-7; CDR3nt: TGTGCCAGCAGTCGCGGGGCTTACGAGCAGTACTTC; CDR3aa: CASSRGAYEQYF
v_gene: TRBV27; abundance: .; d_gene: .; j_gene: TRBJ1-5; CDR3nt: TGTGCCAGCAGTTTGGTCCGGGATCAGCCCCAGCATTTT; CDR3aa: CASSLVRDQPQHF
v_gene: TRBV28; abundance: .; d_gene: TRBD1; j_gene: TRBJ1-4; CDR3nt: TGTGCCAGCAGCCGACCCGGGACAGGGGGCTTGGGTGAAAAACTGTTTTTT; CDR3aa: CASSRPGTGGLGEKLFF
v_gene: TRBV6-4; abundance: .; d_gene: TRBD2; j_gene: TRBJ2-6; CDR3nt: TGTGCCAGCAGTGGGACTAGCGGCTCTGGGGCCAACGTCCTGACTTTC; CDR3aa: CASSGTSGSGANVLTF
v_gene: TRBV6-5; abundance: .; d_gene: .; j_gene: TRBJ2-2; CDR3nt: TGTGCCAGCAGGACCGGGACAACGAACACCGGGGAGCTGTTTTTT; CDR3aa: CASRTGTTNTGELFF
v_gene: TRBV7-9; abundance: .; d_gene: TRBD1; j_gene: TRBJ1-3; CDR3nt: TGTGCCAGCACCCGGGACAGGGGTCCCTTTGCTGGAAACACCATATATTTT; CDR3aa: CASTRDRGPFAGNTIYF
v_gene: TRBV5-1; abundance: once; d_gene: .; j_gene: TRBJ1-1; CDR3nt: TGCGCCAGCAGCTACAGGACTACCGAAGCTTTCTTT; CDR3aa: CASSYRTTEAFF
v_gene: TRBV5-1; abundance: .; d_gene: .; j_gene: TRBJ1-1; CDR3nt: TGCGCCAGCAGCCCTGCGGGGGACTTTAACACTGAAGCTTTCTTT; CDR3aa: CASSPAGDFNTEAFF
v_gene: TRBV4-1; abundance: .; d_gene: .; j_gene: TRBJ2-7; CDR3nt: TGCGCCAGCAGCCCCCGGACACGACCCTACGAGCAGTACTTC; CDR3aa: CASSPRTRPYEQYF
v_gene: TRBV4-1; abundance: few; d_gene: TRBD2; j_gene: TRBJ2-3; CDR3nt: TGCGCCAGCAGCCAAGTAGCGGGGGACACAGATACGCAGTATTTT; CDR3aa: CASSQVAGDTDTQYF
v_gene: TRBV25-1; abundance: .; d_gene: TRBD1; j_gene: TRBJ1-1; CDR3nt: TGTGCCAGCAGTCCAATCCCCGGGACAGGGGGCACTGAAGCTTTCTTT; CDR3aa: CASSPIPGTGGTEAFF
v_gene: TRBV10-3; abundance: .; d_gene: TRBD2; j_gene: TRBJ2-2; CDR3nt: TGTGCCATCAGTGCTATTTTTATTAGCGGGGGCAACGGGGAGCTGTTTTTT; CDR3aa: CAISAIFISGGNGELFF
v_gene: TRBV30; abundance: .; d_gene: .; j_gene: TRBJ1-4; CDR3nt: TGTGCCTGGAGCGAGCTTAATGAAAAACTGTTTTTT; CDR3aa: CAWSELNEKLFF
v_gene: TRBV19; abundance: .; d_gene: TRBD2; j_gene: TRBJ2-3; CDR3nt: TGTGCCAGTAGTATAGCGGGAGGGTCGGTCGATACGCAGTATTTT; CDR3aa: CASSIAGGSVDTQYF
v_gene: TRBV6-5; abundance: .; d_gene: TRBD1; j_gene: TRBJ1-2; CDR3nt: TGTGCCATACGAGGGACAGGGGTGGCCGTAGGGGGCTACACCTTC; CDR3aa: CAIRGTGVAVGGYTF
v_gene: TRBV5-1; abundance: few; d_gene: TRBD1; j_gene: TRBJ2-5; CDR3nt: TGCGCCAGCAGCTCATACGGACAGGCAGAACAAGAGACCCAGTACTTC; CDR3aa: CASSSYGQAEQETQYF
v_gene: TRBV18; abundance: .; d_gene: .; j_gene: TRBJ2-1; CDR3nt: TGTGCCAGCTCTTCAGGACTGGGTTACAATGAGCAGTTCTTC; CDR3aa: CASSSGLGYNEQFF
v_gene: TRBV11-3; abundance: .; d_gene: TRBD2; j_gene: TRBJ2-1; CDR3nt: TGTGCCAGCAGCAGCGGGAGCTCCTACAATGAGCAGTTCTTC; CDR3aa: CASSSGSSYNEQFF
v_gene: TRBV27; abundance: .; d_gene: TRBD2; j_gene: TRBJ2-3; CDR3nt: TGTGCCAGCAGTCCCTCCCGACTGACTAGCGGGAGAGTGGCAGATACGCAGTATTTT; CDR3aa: CASSPSRLTSGRVADTQYF
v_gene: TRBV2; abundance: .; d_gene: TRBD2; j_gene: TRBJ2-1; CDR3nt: TGTGCCAGCAGTACTAGCGGGAGAGACAATGAGCAGTTCTTC; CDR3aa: CASSTSGRDNEQFF
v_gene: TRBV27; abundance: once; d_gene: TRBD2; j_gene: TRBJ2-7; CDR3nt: TGTGCCAGCTTACGGGGGACTAGCGGGAGGTACGAGCAGTACTTC; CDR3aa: CASLRGTSGRYEQYF
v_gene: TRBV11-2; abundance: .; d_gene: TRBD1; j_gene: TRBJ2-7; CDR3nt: TGTGCCAGCAGCTCGGACAGGGTCGCCTACGAGCAGTACTTC; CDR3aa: CASSSDRVAYEQYF
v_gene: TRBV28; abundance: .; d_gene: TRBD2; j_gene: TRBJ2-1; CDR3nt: TGTGCCAGCAGCTCCCTACAGGGACTAGCATCCCTACATGAGCAGTTCTTC; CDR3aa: CASSSLQGLASLHEQFF
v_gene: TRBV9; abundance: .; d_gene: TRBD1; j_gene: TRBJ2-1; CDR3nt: TGTGCCAGCAACAGGGGATCCTACAATGAGCAGTTCTTC; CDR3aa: CASNRGSYNEQFF
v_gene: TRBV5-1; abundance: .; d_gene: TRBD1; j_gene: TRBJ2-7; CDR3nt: TGCGCCAGCAGCTTGGACCTGACAGGGACCTACGAGCAGTACTTC; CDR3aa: CASSLDLTGTYEQYF
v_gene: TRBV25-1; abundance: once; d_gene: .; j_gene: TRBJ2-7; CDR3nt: TGTGCCAGCAGTGAATTAAAAATCCCCTACGAGCAGTACTTC; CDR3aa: CASSELKIPYEQYF
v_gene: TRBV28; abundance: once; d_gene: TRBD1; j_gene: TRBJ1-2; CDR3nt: TGTGCCACAACCAAAGGGACAGGCGGATTTGGCTACACCTTC; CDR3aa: CATTKGTGGFGYTF
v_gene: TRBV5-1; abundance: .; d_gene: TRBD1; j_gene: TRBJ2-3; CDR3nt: TGCGCCAGCAGCCCGGGGACAGGGTCGACAGATACGCAGTATTTT; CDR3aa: CASSPGTGSTDTQYF
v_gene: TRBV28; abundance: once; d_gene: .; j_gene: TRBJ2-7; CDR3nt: TGTGCCAGCAGTCCACCCTCCCCGACTAGGAACGAGCAGTACTTC; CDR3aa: CASSPPSPTRNEQYF
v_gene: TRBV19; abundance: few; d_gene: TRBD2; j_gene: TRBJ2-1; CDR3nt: TGTGCCAGTAGCCCACCCTACGGCGGGAGTGCCGATGAGCAGTTCTTC; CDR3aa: CASSPPYGGSADEQFF